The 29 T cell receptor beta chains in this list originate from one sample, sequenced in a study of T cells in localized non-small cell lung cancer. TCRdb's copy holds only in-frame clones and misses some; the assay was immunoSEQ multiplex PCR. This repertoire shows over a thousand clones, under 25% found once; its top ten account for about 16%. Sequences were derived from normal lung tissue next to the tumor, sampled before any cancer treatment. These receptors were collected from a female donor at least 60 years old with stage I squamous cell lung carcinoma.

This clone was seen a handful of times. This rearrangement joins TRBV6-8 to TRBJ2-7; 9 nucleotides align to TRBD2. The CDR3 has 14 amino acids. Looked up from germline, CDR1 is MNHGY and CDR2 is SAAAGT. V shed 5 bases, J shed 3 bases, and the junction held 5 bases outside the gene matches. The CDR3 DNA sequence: TGTGCCAGCAGTGAGAGCGGGGGGCTCTACGAGCAGTACTTC. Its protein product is CASSESGGLYEQYF.

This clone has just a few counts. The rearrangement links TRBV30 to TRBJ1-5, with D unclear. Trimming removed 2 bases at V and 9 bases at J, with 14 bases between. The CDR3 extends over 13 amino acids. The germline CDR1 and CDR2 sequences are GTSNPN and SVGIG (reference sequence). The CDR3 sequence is CAWSTERTAPQHF. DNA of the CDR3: TGTGCCTGGAGTACGGAGCGGACTGCGCCCCAGCATTTT.

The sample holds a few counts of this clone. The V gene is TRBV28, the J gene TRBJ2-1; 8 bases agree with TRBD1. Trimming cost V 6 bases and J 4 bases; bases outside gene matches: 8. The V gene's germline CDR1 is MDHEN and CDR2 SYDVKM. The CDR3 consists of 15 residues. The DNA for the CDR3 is TGTGCCAGCAGGTCTACAGGGGGAAAGTACAATGAGCAGTTCTTC. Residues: CASRSTGGKYNEQFF.

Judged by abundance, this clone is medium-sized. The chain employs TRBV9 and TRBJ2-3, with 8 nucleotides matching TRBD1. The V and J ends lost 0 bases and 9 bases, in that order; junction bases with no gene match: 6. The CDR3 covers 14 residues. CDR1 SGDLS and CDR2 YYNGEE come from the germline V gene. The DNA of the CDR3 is TGTGCCAGCAGCGTAGTTCAGGGGGCTGGCACGCAGTATTTT. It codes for CASSVVQGAGTQYF. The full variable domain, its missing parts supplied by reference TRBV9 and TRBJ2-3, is DSGVTQTPKHLITATGQRVTLRCSPRSGDLSVYWYQQSLDQGLQFLIQYYNGEERAKGNILERFSAQQFPDLHSELNLSSLELGDSALYFCASSVVQGAGTQYFGPGTRLTVL.

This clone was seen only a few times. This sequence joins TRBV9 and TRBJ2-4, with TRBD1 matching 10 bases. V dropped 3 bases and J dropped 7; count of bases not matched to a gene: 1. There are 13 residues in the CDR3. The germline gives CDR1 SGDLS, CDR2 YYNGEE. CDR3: CASSGGQGNIQYF. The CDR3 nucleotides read TGTGCCAGCAGCGGGGGACAGGGGAACATTCAGTACTTC.

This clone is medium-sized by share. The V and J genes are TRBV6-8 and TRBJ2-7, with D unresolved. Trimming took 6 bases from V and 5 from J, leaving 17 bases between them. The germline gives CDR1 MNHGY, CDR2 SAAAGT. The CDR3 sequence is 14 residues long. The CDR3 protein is CASRKDPLRDEQYF. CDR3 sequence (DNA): TGTGCCAGCAGAAAGGACCCCTTAAGGGACGAGCAGTACTTC.

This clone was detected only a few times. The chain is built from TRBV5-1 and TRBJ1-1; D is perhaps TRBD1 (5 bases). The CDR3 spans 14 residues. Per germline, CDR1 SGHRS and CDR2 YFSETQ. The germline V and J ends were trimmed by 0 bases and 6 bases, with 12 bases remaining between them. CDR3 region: CASSLGQGLAEAFF. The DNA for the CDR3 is TGCGCCAGCAGCTTGGGCCAGGGACTGGCTGAAGCTTTCTTT.

The CDR3 loop reads CASSTPGHYGYTF. For the CDR3, the DNA is TGTGCCAGCAGTACTCCTGGGCACTATGGCTACACCTTC. V is TRBV25-1 and J is TRBJ1-2; D uncertain. Trimming stripped 5 bases from V and 3 bases from J, with 10 bases between. CDR1 and CDR2 (germline): MGHDK, SYGVNS. The CDR3 totals 13 residues.

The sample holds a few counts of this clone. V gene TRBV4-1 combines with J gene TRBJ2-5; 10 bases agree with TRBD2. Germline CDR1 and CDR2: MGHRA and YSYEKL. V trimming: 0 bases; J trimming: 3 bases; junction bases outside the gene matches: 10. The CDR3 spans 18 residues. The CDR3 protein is CASSQESASGGEKETQYF. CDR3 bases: TGCGCCAGCAGCCAAGAATCGGCTAGCGGGGGAGAAAAAGAGACCCAGTACTTC.

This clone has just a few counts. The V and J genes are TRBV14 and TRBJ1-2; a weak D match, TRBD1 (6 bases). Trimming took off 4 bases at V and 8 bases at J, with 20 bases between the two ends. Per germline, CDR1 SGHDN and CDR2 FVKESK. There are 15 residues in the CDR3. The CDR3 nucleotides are TGTGCCAGCAGCCCACACTTCCAGGGGCCGTTGGGCTACACCTTC. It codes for CASSPHFQGPLGYTF.

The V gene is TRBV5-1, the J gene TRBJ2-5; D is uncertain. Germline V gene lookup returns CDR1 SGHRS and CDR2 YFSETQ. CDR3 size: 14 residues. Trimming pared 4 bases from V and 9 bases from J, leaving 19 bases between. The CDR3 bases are TGCGCCAGCAGCCTCTCGGGTGCCGCGGTCCCCCAGTACTTC. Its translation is CASSLSGAAVPQYF. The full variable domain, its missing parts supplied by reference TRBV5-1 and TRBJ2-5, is KAGVTQTPRYLIKTRGQQVTLSCSPISGHRSVSWYQQTPGQGLQFLFEYFSETQRNKGNFPGRFSGRQFSNSRSEMNVSTLELGDSALYLCASSLSGAAVPQYFGPGTRLLVL.

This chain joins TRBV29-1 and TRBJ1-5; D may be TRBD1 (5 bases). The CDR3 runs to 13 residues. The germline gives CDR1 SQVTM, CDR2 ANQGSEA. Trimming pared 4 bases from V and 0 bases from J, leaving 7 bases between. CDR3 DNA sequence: TGCAGCGTTGCAGGGAATAGCAATCAGCCCCAGCATTTT. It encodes CSVAGNSNQPQHF.

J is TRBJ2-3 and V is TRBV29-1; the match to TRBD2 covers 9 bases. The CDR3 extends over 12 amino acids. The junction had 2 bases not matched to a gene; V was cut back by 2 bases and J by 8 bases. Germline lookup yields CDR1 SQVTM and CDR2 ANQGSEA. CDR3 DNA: TGCAGCGTTGAACCTAGCGGGGCTACGCAGTATTTT. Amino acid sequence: CSVEPSGATQYF.

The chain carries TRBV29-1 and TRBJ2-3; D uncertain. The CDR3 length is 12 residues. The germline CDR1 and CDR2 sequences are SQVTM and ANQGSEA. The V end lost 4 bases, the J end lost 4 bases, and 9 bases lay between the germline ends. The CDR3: CSVASTPDTQYF. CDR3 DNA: TGCAGCGTTGCCTCGACACCAGATACGCAGTATTTT.

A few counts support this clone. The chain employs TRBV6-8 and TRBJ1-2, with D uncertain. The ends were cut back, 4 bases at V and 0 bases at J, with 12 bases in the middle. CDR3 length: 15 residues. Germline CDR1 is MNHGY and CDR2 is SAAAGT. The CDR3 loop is CASSFHTTANYGYTF. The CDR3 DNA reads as TGTGCCAGCAGTTTCCATACTACAGCTAACTATGGCTACACCTTC.

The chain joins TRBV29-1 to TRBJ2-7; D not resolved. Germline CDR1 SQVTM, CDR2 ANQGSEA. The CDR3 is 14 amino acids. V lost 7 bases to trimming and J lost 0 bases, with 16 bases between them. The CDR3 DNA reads TGCAGCGCCTTGAAAGCTGACACCTCCTACGAGCAGTACTTC. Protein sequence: CSALKADTSYEQYF.

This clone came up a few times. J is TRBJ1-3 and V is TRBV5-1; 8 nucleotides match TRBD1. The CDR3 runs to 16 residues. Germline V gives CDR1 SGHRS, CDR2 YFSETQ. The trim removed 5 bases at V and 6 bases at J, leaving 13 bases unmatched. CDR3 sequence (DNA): TGCGCCAGCAGGGTCGATCCGGGGACAGGACTAAACACCATATATTTT. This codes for CASRVDPGTGLNTIYF.

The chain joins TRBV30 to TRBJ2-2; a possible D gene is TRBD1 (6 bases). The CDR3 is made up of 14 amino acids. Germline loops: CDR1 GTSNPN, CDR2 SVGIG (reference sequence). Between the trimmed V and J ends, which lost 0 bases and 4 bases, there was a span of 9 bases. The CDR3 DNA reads TGTGCCTGGAGTGTCTCAGGGGCCACCGGGGAGCTGTTTTTT. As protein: CAWSVSGATGELFF.

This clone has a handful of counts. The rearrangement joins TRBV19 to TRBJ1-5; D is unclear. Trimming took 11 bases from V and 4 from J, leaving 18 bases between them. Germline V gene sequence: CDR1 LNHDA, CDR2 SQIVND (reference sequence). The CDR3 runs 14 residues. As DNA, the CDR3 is TGTGCCGCCGGACCCGACCGGGAGAATCAGCCCCAGCATTTT. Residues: CAAGPDRENQPQHF. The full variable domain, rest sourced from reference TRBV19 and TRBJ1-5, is DGGITQSPKYLFRKEGQNVTLSCEQNLNHDAMYWYRQDPGQGLRLIYYSQIVNDFQKGDIAEGYSVSREKKESFPLTVTSAQKNPTAFYLCAAGPDRENQPQHFGDGTRLSIL.

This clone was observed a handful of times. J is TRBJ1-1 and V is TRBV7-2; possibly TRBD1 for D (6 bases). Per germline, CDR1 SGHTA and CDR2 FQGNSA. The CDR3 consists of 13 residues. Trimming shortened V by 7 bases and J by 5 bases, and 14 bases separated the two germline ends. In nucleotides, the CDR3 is TGTGCCAGCATCGCGAGAGGGGGAACTGAAGCTTTCTTT. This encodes CASIARGGTEAFF. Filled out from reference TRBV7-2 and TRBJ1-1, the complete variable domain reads GAGVSQSPSNKVTEKGKDVELRCDPISGHTALYWYRQSLGQGLEFLIYFQGNSAPDKSGLPSDRFSAERTGGSVSTLTIQRTQQEDSAVYLCASIARGGTEAFFGQGTRLTVV.

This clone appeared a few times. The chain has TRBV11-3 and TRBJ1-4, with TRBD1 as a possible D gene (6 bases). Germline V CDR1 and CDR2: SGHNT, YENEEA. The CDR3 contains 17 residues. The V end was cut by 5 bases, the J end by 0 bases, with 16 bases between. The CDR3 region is CASSGWGGSATNEKLFF. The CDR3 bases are TGTGCCAGCAGCGGATGGGGGGGCAGTGCAACTAATGAAAAACTGTTTTTT.

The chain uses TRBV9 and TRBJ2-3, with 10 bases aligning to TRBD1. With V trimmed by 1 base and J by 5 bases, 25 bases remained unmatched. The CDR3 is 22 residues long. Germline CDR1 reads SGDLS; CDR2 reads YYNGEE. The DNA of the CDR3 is TGTGCCAGCAGCGTACCGACGACAGGGGGCGCGCGTTACGGTTGGGCTGGAGATACGCAGTATTTT. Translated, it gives CASSVPTTGGARYGWAGDTQYF. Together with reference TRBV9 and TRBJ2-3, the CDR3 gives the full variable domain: DSGVTQTPKHLITATGQRVTLRCSPRSGDLSVYWYQQSLDQGLQFLIQYYNGEERAKGNILERFSAQQFPDLHSELNLSSLELGDSALYFCASSVPTTGGARYGWAGDTQYFGPGTRLTVL.

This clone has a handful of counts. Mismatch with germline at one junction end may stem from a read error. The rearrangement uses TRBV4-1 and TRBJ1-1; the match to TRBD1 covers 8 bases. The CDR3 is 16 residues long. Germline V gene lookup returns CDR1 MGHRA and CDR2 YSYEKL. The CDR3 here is CASRQGGGTGNTEAFF. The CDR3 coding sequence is TGCGCCAGCAGACAAGGGGGAGGGACAGGGAACACTGAAGCTTTCTTT.

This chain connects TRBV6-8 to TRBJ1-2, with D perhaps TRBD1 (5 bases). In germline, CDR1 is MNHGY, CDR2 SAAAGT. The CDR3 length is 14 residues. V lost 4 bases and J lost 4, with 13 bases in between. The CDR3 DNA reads TGTGCCAGCAGTTCCGGTCGAGGGGCCTATGGCTACACCTTC. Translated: CASSSGRGAYGYTF.

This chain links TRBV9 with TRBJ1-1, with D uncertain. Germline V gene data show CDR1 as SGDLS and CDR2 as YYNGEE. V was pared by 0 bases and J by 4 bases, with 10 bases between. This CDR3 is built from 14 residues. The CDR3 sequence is CASSVDGESTEAFF. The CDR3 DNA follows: TGTGCCAGCAGCGTAGACGGGGAGAGCACTGAAGCTTTCTTT.

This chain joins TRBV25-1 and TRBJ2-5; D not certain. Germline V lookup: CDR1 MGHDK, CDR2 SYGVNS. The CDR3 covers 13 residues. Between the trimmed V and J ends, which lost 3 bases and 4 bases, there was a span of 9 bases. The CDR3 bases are TGTGCCAGCAGTGAGGCGTATGGAGAGACCCAGTACTTC. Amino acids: CASSEAYGETQYF.

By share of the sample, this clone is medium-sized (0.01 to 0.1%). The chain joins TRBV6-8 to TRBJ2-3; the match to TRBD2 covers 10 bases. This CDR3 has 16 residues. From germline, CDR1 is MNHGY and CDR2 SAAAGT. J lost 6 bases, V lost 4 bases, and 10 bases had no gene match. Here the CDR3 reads CASSSRAGGPVDTQYF. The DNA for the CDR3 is TGTGCCAGCAGTTCTAGAGCGGGAGGGCCAGTTGATACGCAGTATTTT.

The CDR3 DNA is TGTGCCAGTAGTGTCAGGGCTGGGGAGCTGTTTTTT. Amino acids: CASSVRAGELFF. The V call is TRBV19, the J call TRBJ2-2, with D perhaps TRBD1 (5 bases). Looked up from germline, CDR1 is LNHDA and CDR2 is SQIVND (reference sequence). The CDR3 extends over 12 amino acids. Trimming took off 5 bases at V and 8 bases at J, with 9 bases between the two ends.

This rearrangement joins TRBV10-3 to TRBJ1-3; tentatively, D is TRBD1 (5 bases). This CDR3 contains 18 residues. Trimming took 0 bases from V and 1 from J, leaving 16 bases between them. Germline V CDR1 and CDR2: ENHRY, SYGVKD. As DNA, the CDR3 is TGTGCCATCAGTGAGTCGCCGGCAGGGAGTCAGTCTGGAAACACCATATATTTT. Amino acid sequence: CAISESPAGSQSGNTIYF.